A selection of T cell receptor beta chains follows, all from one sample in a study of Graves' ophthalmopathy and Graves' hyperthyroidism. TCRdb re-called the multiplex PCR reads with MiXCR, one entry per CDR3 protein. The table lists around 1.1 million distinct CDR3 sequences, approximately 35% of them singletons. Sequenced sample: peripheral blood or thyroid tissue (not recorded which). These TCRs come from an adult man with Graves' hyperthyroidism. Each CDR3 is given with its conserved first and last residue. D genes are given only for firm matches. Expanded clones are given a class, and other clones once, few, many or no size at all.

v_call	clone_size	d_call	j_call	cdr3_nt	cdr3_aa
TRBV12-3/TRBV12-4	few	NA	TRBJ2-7	TGTGCCAGCAGTTTCTGGACCTACGAGCAGTACTTC	CASSFWTYEQYF
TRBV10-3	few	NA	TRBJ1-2	TGTGCCAGCAGTTCAAACACACGGCGGGGCTTTTATGGCTACACCTTC	CASSSNTRRGFYGYTF
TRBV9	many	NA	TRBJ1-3	TGTGCCAGCAGCGTACTCTCTGCGGGAGAGTCTGGAAACACCATATATTTT	CASSVLSAGESGNTIYF
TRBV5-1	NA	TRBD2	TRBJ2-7	TGCGCCAGCAGCTTGGGACTAGCGGGAGCCAAACCCTCCTACGAGCAGTACTTC	CASSLGLAGAKPSYEQYF
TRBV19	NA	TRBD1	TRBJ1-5	TGTGCCAGTCGATCGAACAGGGGTAATCAGCCCCAGCATTTT	CASRSNRGNQPQHF
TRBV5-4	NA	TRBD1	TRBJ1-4	TGTGCCAGCAGCTCATGGGGGACAGGTCGAACTAATGAAAAACTGTTTTTT	CASSSWGTGRTNEKLFF
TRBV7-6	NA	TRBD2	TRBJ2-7	TGTGCCAGCAGCTGGGGGGGCGGGGGGGGACACGAGCAGTACTTC	CASSWGGGGGHEQYF
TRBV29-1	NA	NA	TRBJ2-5	TGCAGCGCTGTACAGGACTTACAAGAGACCCAGTACTTC	CSAVQDLQETQYF
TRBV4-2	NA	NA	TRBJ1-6	TGTGCCAGCAGCACTAGTTCCAGGGTCTATAATTCACCCCTCCACTTT	CASSTSSRVYNSPLHF
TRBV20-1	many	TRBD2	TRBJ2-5	TGCAGCGCGCGGGGGGCGGGAGAGACCCAGTACTTC	CSARGAGETQYF
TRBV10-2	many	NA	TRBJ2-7	TGCGCCAGCGGGGTCGAGCAGTACTTC	CASGVEQYF
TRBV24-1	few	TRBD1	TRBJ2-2	TGTGCCACCAGTGATCAAAGGACAGGAATTTTCGGGGAGCTGTTTTTT	CATSDQRTGIFGELFF
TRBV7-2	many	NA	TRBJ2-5	TGTGCCAGCAGCTTAGGACTGGAAGAGACCCAGTACTTC	CASSLGLEETQYF
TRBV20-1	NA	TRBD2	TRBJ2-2	TGCAGTGCTAGAATCCAGCGGGAGAGTTACACCGGGGAGCTGTTTTTT	CSARIQRESYTGELFF
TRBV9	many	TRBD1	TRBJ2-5	TGTGCCAGCAGCAAAGCAGGGGGCCTTGGGGAGACCCAGTACTTC	CASSKAGGLGETQYF
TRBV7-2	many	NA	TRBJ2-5	TGTGCCAGCTCATCCTCTATTTCTCTTCAAGAGACCCAGTACTTC	CASSSSISLQETQYF
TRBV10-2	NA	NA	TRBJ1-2	TGCGCCAGCAGTGAGCCGGACAGTCCGGTTAACTATGGCTACACCTTC	CASSEPDSPVNYGYTF
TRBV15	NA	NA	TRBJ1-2	TGTGCCGCCAGCAGCTGGGACGACAGCTATGGCTACACCTTC	CAASSWDDSYGYTF
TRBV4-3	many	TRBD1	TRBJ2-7	TGCGCCAGCAGCCAAGTGGGACAGGGGTCCTACGAGCAGTACTTC	CASSQVGQGSYEQYF
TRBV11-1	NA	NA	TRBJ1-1	TGTACCAGCAGCTTAGTGGAAAACACTGAAGCTTTCTTT	CTSSLVENTEAFF
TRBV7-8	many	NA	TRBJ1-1	TGTGCCAGCAGCTTAGCGTTTGCCAGGGCGAACACTGAAGCTTTCTTT	CASSLAFARANTEAFF
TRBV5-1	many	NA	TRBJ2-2	TGCGCCAGCAGCTTGGCGCAGAAATCGAACACCGGGGAGCTGTTTTTT	CASSLAQKSNTGELFF
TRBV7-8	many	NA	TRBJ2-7	TGTGCCAGCAGCTTAGCCCCCGGTATTTCCTACGAGCAGTACTTC	CASSLAPGISYEQYF
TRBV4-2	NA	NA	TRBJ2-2	TGTGCCAGCAGCCAACAGGGGATGAACACCGGGGAGCTGTTTTTT	CASSQQGMNTGELFF
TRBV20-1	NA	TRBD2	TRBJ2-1	TGCAGTGCACAGAGCGGGGGTAGTGCGGTTGAGCAGTTCTTC	CSAQSGGSAVEQFF
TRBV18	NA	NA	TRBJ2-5	TGTGCCAGCTCACCATCCCGACAAGAACAAGAGACCCAGTACTTC	CASSPSRQEQETQYF
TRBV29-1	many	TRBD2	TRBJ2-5	TGCAGCGTTGACGTCGGGGGGGTCCAAGAGACCCAGTACTTC	CSVDVGGVQETQYF
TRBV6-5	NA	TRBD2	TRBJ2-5	TGTGCCAGCAGTTACTCCCGTGTGGGAAGCGGGAACCAAGAGACCCAGTACTTC	CASSYSRVGSGNQETQYF
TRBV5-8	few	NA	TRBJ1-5	TGTGCCAGCAGCCCAGGGTTCCGCAATCAGCCCCAGCATTTT	CASSPGFRNQPQHF
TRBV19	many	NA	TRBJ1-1	TGTGCCAGTAGTATAGCAGCAGAGTCGGGCACTGAAGCTTTCTTT	CASSIAAESGTEAFF
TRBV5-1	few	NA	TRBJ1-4	TGCGCCAGCAGCTTCGGGAGCTCTTGGGGTAATGAAAAACTGTTTTTT	CASSFGSSWGNEKLFF
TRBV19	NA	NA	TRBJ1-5	TGTGCCACCAACCTCCGGAGGGGCTACAATCAGCCCCAGCATTTT	CATNLRRGYNQPQHF
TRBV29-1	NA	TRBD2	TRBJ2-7	TGCAGCGTTTCGGGACTAGCGGCCCGCTACGAGCAGTACTTC	CSVSGLAARYEQYF
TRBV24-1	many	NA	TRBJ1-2	TGTGCCACCAGTGACTTGACAGTTGGCTACACCTTC	CATSDLTVGYTF
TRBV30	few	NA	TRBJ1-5	TGTGCCAGCAGTTACCGGACATTTGATCAGCCCCAGCATTTT	CASSYRTFDQPQHF
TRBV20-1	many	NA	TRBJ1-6	TGCAGTGCCTGGGACTCCTATAATTCACCCCTCCACTTT	CSAWDSYNSPLHF
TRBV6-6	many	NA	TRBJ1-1	TGTGCCAGCAGTCCCGGGTCCGAAGCTTTCTTT	CASSPGSEAFF
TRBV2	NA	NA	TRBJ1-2	TGTGCCAGCAGCGGAGGGGTATTGAACTATGGCTACACCTTC	CASSGGVLNYGYTF
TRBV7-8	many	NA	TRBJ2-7	TGTGCCAGCAGCTTTACCAGGGAGTTCGACGAGCAGTACTTC	CASSFTREFDEQYF
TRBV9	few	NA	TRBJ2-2	TGTGCCAGCAGCGTAGACGGCGGGGCGAACACCGGGGAGCTGTTTTTT	CASSVDGGANTGELFF
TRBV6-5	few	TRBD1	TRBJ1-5	TGTGCCAGCAGTGAACCTTCCGGACAGGGCCCTTATAGCAATCAGCCCCAGCATTTT	CASSEPSGQGPYSNQPQHF